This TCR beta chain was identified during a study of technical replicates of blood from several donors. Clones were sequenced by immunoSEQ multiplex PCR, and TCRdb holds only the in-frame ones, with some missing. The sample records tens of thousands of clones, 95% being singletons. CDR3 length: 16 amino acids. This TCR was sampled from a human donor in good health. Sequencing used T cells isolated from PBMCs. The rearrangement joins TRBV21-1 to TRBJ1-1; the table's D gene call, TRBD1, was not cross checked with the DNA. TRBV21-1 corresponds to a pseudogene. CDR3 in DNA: TGTGCCAGCAGCAAAGCCTACCGGGACAGGGGCACTGAAGCTTTCTTT. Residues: CASSKAYRDRGTEAFF.